This T cell receptor (beta chain) emerged from a study of blood T cell repertoires in COVID-19. At the level of the study: Donors in the United States, Italy and Spain gave samples during acute or convalescent COVID-19.

Only in-frame clones appear in the TCRdb table, and some are missing; sequencing was by immunoSEQ multiplex PCR. The sample records 300,000 or so clones, roughly 90% being singletons. CDR3 size: 13 residues. CDR1 is SGHRS, CDR2 YFSETQ, per germline. V lost 1 base and J lost 0, with 4 bases in between. Followed over time, Seattle patients had been enrolled while infection was active. The rearrangement joins TRBV5-1 to TRBJ1-1; D not certain. This sequence was found in a woman aged 25 to 39 with COVID-19, enrolled during active disease. Source material: peripheral blood. The CDR3 DNA sequence: TGCGCCAGCAGCTTGCCTATGAACACTGAAGCTTTCTTT. Protein product: CASSLPMNTEAFF.